The 11 T cell receptor beta chains given below trace back to one sample, sequenced in a study of regulatory T cells in long-lasting Graves disease (dated by TCRdb to the early 2020s). Reading the label with the study, this specimen's time point is: persistent/refractory GD, antithyroid drugs over 5 years with positive TRAb. For both TCR sequencing and RNA sequencing, RNA was extracted from PBMCs in TRIzol. The library relied on multiplex PCR. Sequencing was performed on an Illumina HiSeq 4000. TCR beta libraries were built with iRepertoire HTBI primers and Arm-PCR amplification of CDR3 regions. The public sequencing data were trimmed at Q25 with fastp and processed into clonotypes with MiXCR by TCRdb, which kept only in-frame beta chains. Rows merge per CDR3 protein into single entries with the most common DNA and genes. This sample has 450,000 or so distinct CDR3 sequences in its table, and under 25% of those were observed once. Roughly 8% of the sample is held by the ten biggest clonotypes.

The sample in question was peripheral blood mononuclear cells (PBMCs), obtained when the disease was refractory, from a patient treated with antithyroid drugs. Receptors originate from a female donor with Graves disease.

This clonotype was counted a few times. The genes are TRBV27 and TRBJ2-7; D is perhaps TRBD1 (6 bases). CDR3 length equals 15 residues. CDR1 MNHEY and CDR2 SMNVEV come from the germline V gene (reference sequence). Between the trimmed V and J ends, which lost 5 bases and 4 bases, there was a span of 18 bases. CDR3 amino acids: CASSPKPTGNYEQYF. The CDR3, as DNA: TGTGCCAGCAGTCCCAAACCGACAGGAAATTACGAGCAGTACTTC.

This clonotype has at least ten counts. The chain couples TRBV28 to TRBJ2-5; no definite D call. The CDR3 loop spans 15 amino acids. Germline V CDR1 and CDR2: MDHEN, SYDVKM. Trimming shortened V by 3 bases and J by 7 bases, and 18 bases separated the two germline ends. The CDR3 region has the DNA TGTGCCAGCAGTTTGCCACCCATAGCATCCGGGACCCAGTACTTC. This gives the protein CASSLPPIASGTQYF.

This clonotype came up a few times. The J gene is TRBJ1-2, the V gene TRBV19; D gene uncertain. Germline V lookup: CDR1 LNHDA, CDR2 SQIVND (reference sequence). Trimming removed 6 bases at V and 4 bases at J, with 15 bases between. The CDR3 runs 14 residues. The CDR3 region has the DNA TGTGCCAGTAGCCGTGGGCCGCCGGCCTATGGCTACACCTTC. It specifies CASSRGPPAYGYTF. Full variable domain (remainder filled in from reference TRBV19 and TRBJ1-2): DGGITQSPKYLFRKEGQNVTLSCEQNLNHDAMYWYRQDPGQGLRLIYYSQIVNDFQKGDIAEGYSVSREKKESFPLTVTSAQKNPTAFYLCASSRGPPAYGYTFGSGTRLTVV.

This clonotype was detected a few times. CDR3 coding DNA: TGTGCCAGCAGTCCGGACAGGGTTCTGGGTACAGATACGCAGTATTTT. This codes for CASSPDRVLGTDTQYF. J is TRBJ2-3 and V is TRBV12-3 or TRBV12-4, with 8 bases lining up with TRBD1. The J segment lost 3 bases and the V segment lost 5 bases, leaving 10 bases of the junction unmatched. The CDR3 runs 16 residues.

The gene calls are TRBV6-1 and TRBJ2-7, with a weak D call TRBD2 (5 bases). Germline assignment: CDR1 MNHNS and CDR2 SASEGT. The CDR3 is 13 residues long. With 7 bases removed from V and 9 bases from J, the gap between germline ends came to 19 bases. CDR3 bases: TGTGCCAGCACGAATGGGCGGCGGAGCGGGCAGTACTTC. Translating it yields CASTNGRRSGQYF.

This clonotype was seen ten or more times. This chain links TRBV12-3 or TRBV12-4 with TRBJ1-5, with D maybe TRBD1 (5 bases). There are 13 residues in the CDR3. With 5 bases removed from V and 7 bases from J, the gap between germline ends came to 12 bases. The CDR3 coding sequence is TGTGCCAGCAGTCCACAGGACGGACAGCCCCAGCATTTT. Residues: CASSPQDGQPQHF.

This clonotype was detected only a few times. The V gene is TRBV20-1, the J gene TRBJ2-1, with 15 nucleotides matching TRBD2. CDR3 size: 14 residues. CDR1 is DFQATT, CDR2 SNEGSKA, per germline (reference sequence). The V gene end was trimmed by 5 bases and the J gene end by 8 bases; junction bases not matched to a gene: 4. CDR3 coding DNA: TGCAGTGCTCGGACTAGCGGGAGGGCCCATGAGCAGTTCTTC. This translates into CSARTSGRAHEQFF.

This chain joins TRBV20-1 and TRBJ2-7, with 8 nucleotides matching TRBD1. J lost 3 bases, V lost 6 bases, and 7 bases had no gene match. This CDR3 has 13 residues. Germline values: CDR1 DFQATT, CDR2 SNEGSKA (reference sequence). CDR3 bases: TGCAGTGCCCGGCGGACAGGGTACTACGAGCAGTACTTC. Its protein product is CSARRTGYYEQYF.

The chain joins TRBV4-3 to TRBJ1-1; possibly TRBD1 for D (5 bases). Trimming removed 4 bases from V and 0 bases from J, with 9 bases in between. Per germline, CDR1 LGHNA and CDR2 YSLEER. The CDR3 extends over 14 amino acids. CDR3 bases: TGCGCCAGCAGCCGTCGGGGGATGAACACTGAAGCTTTCTTT. Protein: CASSRRGMNTEAFF.

The CDR3 is CASSLPGQGNEKLFF. The CDR3 DNA reads TGTGCCAGCAGTCTCCCGGGACAGGGGAATGAAAAACTGTTTTTT. This chain connects TRBV28 to TRBJ1-4, with 10 bases aligning to TRBD1. Trimming at V came to 5 bases and at J to 5 bases, leaving 5 bases not matched to a gene. Germline V lookup: CDR1 MDHEN, CDR2 SYDVKM. The CDR3 has 15 residues. The whole variable domain, filled in from reference TRBV28 and TRBJ1-4, reads DVKVTQSSRYLVKRTGEKVFLECVQDMDHENMFWYRQDPGLGLRLIYFSYDVKMKEKGDIPEGYSVSREKKERFSLILESASTNQTSMYLCASSLPGQGNEKLFFGSGTQLSVL.

This clonotype was detected ten times or more. The V gene is TRBV2, the J gene TRBJ1-6, with a possible D match to TRBD1 (5 bases). With 6 bases removed from V and 7 bases from J, the gap between germline ends came to 10 bases. Germline V gene data show CDR1 as SNHLY and CDR2 as FYNNEI. This CDR3 comprises 13 residues. The CDR3 DNA follows: TGTGCCAGCAGCCCGGGACGGAATTCACCCCTCCACTTT. Encoded protein: CASSPGRNSPLHF. Filled out from reference TRBV2 and TRBJ1-6, the complete variable domain reads EPEVTQTPSHQVTQMGQEVILRCVPISNHLYFYWYRQILGQKVEFLVSFYNNEISEKSEIFDDQFSVERPDGSNFTLKIRSTKLEDSAMYFCASSPGRNSPLHFGNGTRLTVT.